The 10 T cell receptor beta chains listed next were all sequenced from one sample in a study of patients and donors after allogeneic stem cell transplantation. TCRdb ran MiXCR on the RT-PCR reads and lists one entry per CDR3 protein. The data show about 410,000 distinct CDR3 sequences, 16% seen once. Sequences were obtained from blood, either unsorted or a sorted T cell fraction (not recorded which). The source of these receptors is a human donor who was either an allogeneic HSCT recipient or a stem cell or donor lymphocyte infusion donor (not recorded which). It is not recorded whose cells these are; they may come from a transplant donor.

This chain connects TRBV7-9 to TRBJ1-5; D unclear. Trimming left V 5 bases short and J 1 base short, with 18 bases between. The CDR3 consists of 17 residues. The germline V gene has CDR1 SEHNR and CDR2 FQNEAQ (reference sequence). The CDR3 spells CASSHPMTGSSNQPQHF. CDR3 bases: TGTGCCAGCAGCCACCCCATGACGGGTTCCAGCAATCAGCCCCAGCATTTT.

This clonotype was picked up many times. This CDR3 reads CSARDYGTGGGTEAFF. CDR3 in DNA: TGCAGTGCTAGAGATTACGGGACAGGCGGGGGGACTGAAGCTTTCTTT. The V and J genes are TRBV20-1 and TRBJ1-1; 8 bases match TRBD1. This CDR3 spans 16 amino acids. Germline trimming cut 0 bases from V and 5 bases from J; bases unmatched to any gene: 11. Germline lookup yields CDR1 DFQATT and CDR2 SNEGSKA (reference sequence).

CDR3 nucleotide sequence: TGCGCCAGCAGCCCGGGACTAGCGGTTGAGACCCAGTACTTC. It is translated as CASSPGLAVETQYF. The V gene is TRBV5-1, the J gene TRBJ2-5; 11 bases match TRBD2. This CDR3 has 14 residues. CDR1 is SGHRS, CDR2 YFSETQ, per germline. After removal of 4 bases from V and 5 bases from J, the junction contained 4 bases not matched to a gene.

V gene TRBV6-1 combines with J gene TRBJ2-7, with 7 bases lining up with TRBD1. The germline V gene has CDR1 MNHNS and CDR2 SASEGT. The CDR3 spans 14 residues. After removal of 5 bases from V and 4 bases from J, the junction contained 8 bases not matched to a gene. In DNA form, the CDR3 reads TGTGCCAGCAGTCATACCGGGACAGCTTACGAGCAGTACTTC. It translates to CASSHTGTAYEQYF.

This clonotype has only a few counts. The gene calls are TRBV9 and TRBJ2-7; the D call may be TRBD1 or TRBD2 (6 bases each). CDR1 SGDLS and CDR2 YYNGEE come from the germline V gene. V was clipped by 4 bases and J by 6 bases, with 14 bases between them. This CDR3 comprises 13 residues. As DNA, the CDR3 is TGTGCCAGCAGCCCTCGGGGGCCGGCCGAGCAGTACTTC. Translating gives CASSPRGPAEQYF. Complete variable domain (other parts from reference TRBV9 and TRBJ2-7): DSGVTQTPKHLITATGQRVTLRCSPRSGDLSVYWYQQSLDQGLQFLIQYYNGEERAKGNILERFSAQQFPDLHSELNLSSLELGDSALYFCASSPRGPAEQYFGPGTRLTVT.

This clonotype showed up just a few times. This CDR3 reads CSVALTGGYTF. The CDR3 coding sequence is TGCAGCGTCGCCCTAACCGGTGGCTACACCTTC. The chain joins TRBV29-1 to TRBJ1-2; D is uncertain. CDR1 is SQVTM and CDR2 is ANQGSEA in the germline V gene. This CDR3 is built from 11 residues. The V gene lost 6 bases and the J gene lost 7 bases, with 12 bases spanning the gap.

This clonotype was seen a few times. This rearrangement joins TRBV7-2 to TRBJ2-5; D is undetermined. Germline CDR1 SGHTA, CDR2 FQGNSA. V gave up 1 base and J gave up 2 bases, with 8 bases separating them. The CDR3 runs to 14 residues. The CDR3 protein is CASSLVAVQETQYF. The CDR3 coding sequence is TGTGCCAGCAGCTTAGTGGCGGTACAAGAGACCCAGTACTTC.

The J gene is TRBJ2-1, the V gene TRBV29-1; TRBD1 matches at 7 bases. V lost 3 bases to trimming and J lost 13 bases; unmatched junction nucleotides: 9. There are 12 residues in the CDR3. Germline V CDR1 and CDR2: SQVTM, ANQGSEA. DNA of the CDR3: TGCAGCGTTGATGGACAGGCTCCCTTTCAGTTCTTC. Translating it yields CSVDGQAPFQFF.

This clonotype was seen repeatedly, ten times or more. V gene TRBV5-1 combines with J gene TRBJ2-3, with D hard to call. Germline V gives CDR1 SGHRS, CDR2 YFSETQ. The CDR3 has 14 amino acids. V lost 2 bases, J lost 0 bases, and 7 bases lay in between. The CDR3 DNA sequence: TGCGCCAGCAGCTTAAGTGGGAGCACAGATACGCAGTATTTT. This codes for CASSLSGSTDTQYF.

In the case of this clonotype: The junction and the germline gene differ at one end; a read error may be behind it. V and J are TRBV2 and TRBJ2-4; 12 nucleotides agree with TRBD2. The V gene's germline CDR1 is SNHLY and CDR2 FYNNEI. The CDR3 contains 14 residues. The CDR3 bases are TGTGCCAGCAGCCCAACCCGGACTAGCGGGAAAAGGGGCTTC. This codes for CASSPTRTSGKRGF.